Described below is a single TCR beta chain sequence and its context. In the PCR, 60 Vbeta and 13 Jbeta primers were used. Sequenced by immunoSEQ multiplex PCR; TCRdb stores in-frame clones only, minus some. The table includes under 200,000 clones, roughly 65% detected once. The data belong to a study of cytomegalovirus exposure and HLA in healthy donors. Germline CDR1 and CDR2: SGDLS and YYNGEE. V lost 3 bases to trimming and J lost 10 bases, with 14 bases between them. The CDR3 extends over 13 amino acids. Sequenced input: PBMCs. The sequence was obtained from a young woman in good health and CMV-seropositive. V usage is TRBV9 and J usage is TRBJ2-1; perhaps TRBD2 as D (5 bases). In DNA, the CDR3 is TGTGCCAGCAGCGGATATGGTGGAGGCGAGCAGTTCTTC. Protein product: CASSGYGGGEQFF. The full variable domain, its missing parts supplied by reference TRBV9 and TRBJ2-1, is DSGVTQTPKHLITATGQRVTLRCSPRSGDLSVYWYQQSLDQGLQFLIQYYNGEERAKGNILERFSAQQFPDLHSELNLSSLELGDSALYFCASSGYGGGEQFFGPGTRLTVL.